This T cell receptor beta chain derives from a study of circulating CD8 cells and anti-PD-1 response in melanoma. Study context: Anti-PD-1 was first-line therapy for about 50% of the 13 patients. Responders had complete or partial responses; non-responders had stable or progressive disease. Study conclusions and caveats: DNEG was most diverse; TIGIT repertoires were least diverse.

Deletions cut 4 bases from V and 8 bases from J, with 15 bases between. In germline, CDR1 is SGHVS, CDR2 FQNEAQ. The CDR3 contains 14 residues. In its sample, this clonotype was seen a few times. What it binds is not known. From live CD3+CD8+TCRalphabeta+ cells, four PD-1 and/or TIGIT subsets were sorted. The QIAseq Immune Repertoire TCR panel built the libraries from roughly 16 ng of total RNA. TCRdb recomputed calls from the reads with MiXCR, one row per CDR3 protein. The table includes under 800 distinct CDR3 sequences, 12% detected once. The clonotype originates from a human donor with melanoma. The input for sequencing was CD8+ T cells from PBMCs, taken at baseline or after one month of anti-PD-1 therapy (not recorded which). V gene TRBV7-8 combines with J gene TRBJ2-1, with D perhaps matching TRBD2 (6 bases). DNA for the CDR3: TGTGCCAGCAGCTATGAGGCGGGATCCTATGAGCAGTTCTTC. Translated, it gives CASSYEAGSYEQFF.